This paragraph reports one T cell receptor (beta chain). Its specificity is unknown. These data originate in a study of T cells in Graves' hyperthyroidism and ophthalmopathy. Overall study results and limits: Researchers report that a 13 V-J model separated ophthalmopathy from stable hyperthyroidism.

Uncontrolled infection, other autoimmune disease, pregnancy or lactation led to exclusion. TCR beta CDR3 region amplification was performed from RNA transcripts. HTBI primers drove first-round RT-PCR of the TCR CDR3. MiXCR was run by TCRdb on the multiplex PCR reads, yielding one entry per CDR3 protein. The table includes hundreds of thousands of distinct CDR3 sequences, roughly 20% detected once. The ends lost 5 bases at V and 3 bases at J; junction bases unmatched: 6. The CDR3 totals 14 residues. Germline CDR1 reads SQVTM; CDR2 reads ANQGSEA. This clonotype originated in a man aged 25 to 45 with Graves' ophthalmopathy. The sequencing sample was made of blood. The genes are TRBV29-1 and TRBJ2-3; 9 nucleotides line up with TRBD2. CDR3 bases: TGCAGCGTTCCGCTGGGACTAGCAACAGATACGCAGTATTTT. Protein product: CSVPLGLATDTQYF.